A single sample is the source of the 3 T cell receptor beta chains below, sequenced in a study of cytomegalovirus exposure and HLA in healthy donors (dated by TCRdb to the late 2010s). To prepare the library, the immunoSEQ multiplex PCR assay was applied. A mixture of 60 forward primers for TCR Vbeta segments and 13 reverse primers for TCR Jbeta segments was used in the multiplex PCR. Sourced from immuneACCESS, this table was stored by TCRdb with only in-frame sequences that have V and J called. A share of the clones is absent; for the studies checked, an unresolved V gene accounts for under half, and the remainder has no known explanation. The sample includes roughly 77,000 clones, with around 72% observed a single time. The top ten clones comprise 9% to 13% of the sample. Source material: PBMCs. These receptors were obtained from a woman in her 40s in good health and CMV-seropositive.

This chain joins TRBV29-1 and TRBJ2-2, with D possibly matching TRBD2 (6 bases). V was shortened by 7 bases and J by 2 bases, with 14 bases between the two germline ends. Germline-derived CDR1 and CDR2 are SQVTM and ANQGSEA. The CDR3 extends over 14 amino acids. The CDR3 region has the DNA TGCAGCGCAGAGCGCGGGACTAACACCGGGGAGCTGTTTTTT. It is translated as CSAERGTNTGELFF.

The chain joins TRBV28 to TRBJ2-1; the match to TRBD1 covers 8 bases. CDR1 MDHEN and CDR2 SYDVKM come from the germline V gene. V gave up 5 bases and J gave up 5 bases; unmatched junction bases: 5. The CDR3 has 14 amino acids. The CDR3, as DNA: TGTGCCAGCAGTGCCCAGGGGGCCAACAATGAGCAGTTCTTC. Amino acids: CASSAQGANNEQFF.

This chain connects TRBV7-9 to TRBJ2-5, with TRBD2 as a possible D gene (5 bases). Germline values: CDR1 SEHNR, CDR2 FQNEAQ (reference sequence). This CDR3 has 14 residues. Trimming took 5 bases from V and 4 from J, leaving 14 bases between them. The CDR3 loop reads CASSITGSPETQYF. DNA for the CDR3: TGTGCCAGCAGCATTACGGGATCTCCAGAGACCCAGTACTTC.